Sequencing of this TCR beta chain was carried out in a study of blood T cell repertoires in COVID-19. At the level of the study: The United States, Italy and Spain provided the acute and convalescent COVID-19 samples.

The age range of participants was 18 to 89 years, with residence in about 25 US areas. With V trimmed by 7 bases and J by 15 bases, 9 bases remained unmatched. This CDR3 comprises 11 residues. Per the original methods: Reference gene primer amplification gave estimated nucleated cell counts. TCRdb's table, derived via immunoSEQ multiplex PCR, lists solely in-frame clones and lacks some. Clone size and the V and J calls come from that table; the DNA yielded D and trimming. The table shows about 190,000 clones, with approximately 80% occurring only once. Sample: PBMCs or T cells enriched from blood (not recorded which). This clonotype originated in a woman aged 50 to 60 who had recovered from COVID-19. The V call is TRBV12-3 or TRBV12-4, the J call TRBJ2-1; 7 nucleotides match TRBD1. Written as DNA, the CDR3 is TGTGCCAGCACAGGGGGTGGAGTGGGGTTCTTC. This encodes CASTGGGVGFF.